There are a few counts of the clone carrying this T cell receptor (beta chain). This sample was taken from a study of T cells after yellow fever vaccination. As for the study in general: SMART-Seq v4 Ultra Low Input prepared the low-cell-number fractions.

From germline, CDR1 is SGDLS and CDR2 YYNGEE. The CDR3 sequence is 14 residues long. With 4 bases clipped from V and 10 bases from J, the junction kept 7 bases outside the gene matches. TCRdb ran MiXCR on the 5' RACE reads and lists one entry per CDR3 protein. The sample carries hundreds of thousands of distinct CDR3 sequences, 13% recorded once. The specimen comprised PBMCs, sampled on the day of the yellow fever booster vaccination. The J gene is TRBJ1-6, the V gene TRBV9; TRBD1 agrees at 8 bases. The source is a man aged 30 to 39 who received the YFV17D yellow fever vaccine. The CDR3 DNA reads as TGTGCCAGCAGCTCGACAGGGGAAGGCTCACCCCTCCACTTT. Translating gives CASSSTGEGSPLHF.